This entry lists 21 T cell receptor beta chains sequenced from one sample in a study of cytomegalovirus exposure and HLA in healthy donors. The PCR made use of 60 Vbeta and 13 Jbeta primers. Sequenced by immunoSEQ multiplex PCR; TCRdb stores in-frame clones only, minus some. The sample data list about 200,000 clones. The sequenced sample was PBMCs. These receptors were taken from a girl between 2 and 10 years old in good health and CMV-seropositive.

The rearrangement joins TRBV5-8 to TRBJ1-2; 7 bases fit TRBD1. The CDR3 is 16 amino acids. The germline V gene has CDR1 SGHTS and CDR2 YDEGEE. V lost 4 bases, J lost 3 bases, and 12 bases stayed unmatched. This chain's CDR3 is CASSRGRTGGYYGYTF. CDR3 bases: TGTGCCAGCAGCAGAGGCCGGACAGGAGGCTACTATGGCTACACCTTC.

The chain combines TRBV21-1 with TRBJ2-2; whether TRBD1, the table's D call, matches the DNA was not checked. TRBV21-1 is marked as a pseudogene. This CDR3 region has 14 residues. The CDR3 DNA follows: TGTGCCAGCAGCATTGACAGGAACACCGGGGAGCTGTTTTTT. As protein: CASSIDRNTGELFF.

The CDR3 nucleotides are TGTGCCAGCAGTATTAGCGGGAGATACACCGGGGAGCTGTTTTTT. Its translation is CASSISGRYTGELFF. The chain links TRBV27 to TRBJ2-2; 9 bases match TRBD2. Germline-derived CDR1 and CDR2 are MNHEY and SMNVEV (reference sequence). V was pared by 5 bases and J by 3 bases, with 4 bases of the junction left unmatched. The CDR3 covers 15 residues.

The CDR3, as DNA: TGTGCCAGCAGCTTACGTCGAGGTGGGGCCAACGTCCTGACTTTC. It is translated as CASSLRRGGANVLTF. The chain uses TRBV7-6 and TRBJ2-6; D gene uncertain. Deletions cut 2 bases from V and 3 bases from J, with 8 bases between. Germline CDR1 is SGHVS and CDR2 is FNYEAQ. This CDR3 spans 15 amino acids.

This rearrangement joins TRBV6-6 to TRBJ2-1; 10 bases are shared with TRBD1. The CDR3 totals 16 residues. Germline V gives CDR1 MNHNY, CDR2 SVGAGI (reference sequence). The ends lost 5 bases at V and 10 bases at J; junction bases unmatched: 14. CDR3 coding DNA: TGTGCCAGCAGTCCCCTGGGACAGGGGATGATAGAGGAGCAGTTCTTC. Amino acid sequence: CASSPLGQGMIEEQFF.

The chain links TRBV6-6 to TRBJ2-5; no clear D gene. This CDR3 comprises 12 residues. V lost 8 bases to trimming and J lost 5 bases, with 12 bases between them. Germline V gives CDR1 MNHNY, CDR2 SVGAGI (reference sequence). The CDR3 sequence is CASATRRETQYF. CDR3 in DNA: TGTGCCAGCGCAACTCGCCGGGAGACCCAGTACTTC.

The rearrangement links TRBV6-5 to TRBJ2-3, with 7 nucleotides matching TRBD1. Looked up from germline, CDR1 is MNHEY and CDR2 is SVGAGI. The CDR3 has 16 residues. V lost 0 bases to trimming and J lost 4 bases; unmatched junction nucleotides: 7. CDR3 nucleotide sequence: TGTGCCAGCAGTTACTCGCCGGGACAGTGGTCAGATACGCAGTATTTT. Its protein is CASSYSPGQWSDTQYF.

The chain combines TRBV5-1 with TRBJ2-5; D possibly corresponds to TRBD1 (6 bases). Trimming stripped 4 bases from V and 3 bases from J, with 13 bases between. The CDR3 consists of 14 residues. Germline assignment: CDR1 SGHRS and CDR2 YFSETQ. DNA of the CDR3: TGCGCCAGCAGCGACGTCAGGGGAAAAGAGACCCAGTACTTC. Encoded protein: CASSDVRGKETQYF. Based on the CDR3 plus reference TRBV5-1 and TRBJ2-5, the full variable domain is KAGVTQTPRYLIKTRGQQVTLSCSPISGHRSVSWYQQTPGQGLQFLFEYFSETQRNKGNFPGRFSGRQFSNSRSEMNVSTLELGDSALYLCASSDVRGKETQYFGPGTRLLVL.

The gene calls are TRBV5-1 and TRBJ2-3, with D maybe TRBD2 (5 bases). The length of the CDR3 is 15 residues. Germline CDR1 is SGHRS and CDR2 is YFSETQ. Deletions cut 7 bases from V and 3 bases from J, with 18 bases between. The CDR3 loop reads CASRQFLASTDTQYF. CDR3 nucleotide sequence: TGCGCCAGCCGTCAATTCTTAGCGAGTACAGATACGCAGTATTTT. Full variable domain (missing parts from reference TRBV5-1 and TRBJ2-3): KAGVTQTPRYLIKTRGQQVTLSCSPISGHRSVSWYQQTPGQGLQFLFEYFSETQRNKGNFPGRFSGRQFSNSRSEMNVSTLELGDSALYLCASRQFLASTDTQYFGPGTRLTVL.

The V and J genes are TRBV9 and TRBJ2-3; possibly TRBD1 for D (5 bases). The germline V gene encodes CDR1 SGDLS and CDR2 YYNGEE. Trimming pared 0 bases from V and 5 bases from J, leaving 16 bases between. This CDR3 spans 16 amino acids. In nucleotides, the CDR3 is TGTGCCAGCAGCGTAGAACCCGGCGTGGGGCGAGATACGCAGTATTTT. Translated, it gives CASSVEPGVGRDTQYF.

V is TRBV6-5 and J is TRBJ1-6; 10 bases fit TRBD1. CDR1 MNHEY and CDR2 SVGAGI come from the germline V gene. The CDR3 extends over 15 amino acids. After removal of 4 bases from V and 7 bases from J, the junction contained 4 bases not matched to a gene. CDR3 bases: TGTGCCAGCAGTTTCCTGACAGGGGGCAATTCACCCCTCCACTTT. The encoded protein is CASSFLTGGNSPLHF.

The rearrangement links TRBV7-2 to TRBJ2-3; 9 bases are a match to TRBD2. The CDR3 runs to 16 residues. CDR1 and CDR2 from the germline V gene are SGHTA and FQGNSA. Trimming took 1 base from V and 1 from J; bases not matched to a gene: 3. The CDR3, as DNA: TGTGCCAGCAGCTTAGGGACTAGCGTTCGCACAGATACGCAGTATTTT. Its translation: CASSLGTSVRTDTQYF.

The rearrangement links TRBV5-1 to TRBJ1-2; possibly TRBD1 for D (6 bases). V was pared by 4 bases and J by 4 bases, with 14 bases between. Germline V CDR1 and CDR2: SGHRS, YFSETQ. This CDR3 has 14 residues. CDR3 coding DNA: TGCGCCAGCAGCGTCCAGGGACACCTCTATGGCTACACCTTC. It encodes CASSVQGHLYGYTF.

V is TRBV28 and J is TRBJ2-1; TRBD2 matches 7 bases. The CDR3 is 15 residues long. Looked up from germline, CDR1 is MDHEN and CDR2 is SYDVKM. V shed 3 bases, J shed 9 bases, and the junction held 11 bases outside the gene matches. This CDR3 reads CASSFGRESGREQFF. The CDR3 coding sequence is TGTGCCAGCAGTTTTGGGCGGGAGTCGGGGCGTGAGCAGTTCTTC.

The V and J genes are TRBV18 and TRBJ2-6; maybe TRBD2 (5 bases). Germline V gene sequence: CDR1 KGHSH, CDR2 LQKENI. Trimming cost V 6 bases and J 2 bases, with 14 bases left between them. This CDR3 comprises 16 residues. The CDR3 protein is CASSPPRAPGANVLTF. Written as DNA, the CDR3 is TGTGCCAGCTCCCCTCCGAGGGCACCTGGGGCCAACGTCCTGACTTTC.

The genes are TRBV15 and TRBJ2-7, with 9 positions matching TRBD1. Germline CDR1 reads LNHNV; CDR2 reads YYDKDF (reference sequence). This CDR3 region has 15 residues. V was clipped by 2 bases and J by 2 bases; unmatched bases: 4. In DNA, the CDR3 is TGTGCCACCAGCAGATCGACAGGGGGGACCTACGAGCAGTACTTC. Its protein is CATSRSTGGTYEQYF.

This chain joins TRBV28 and TRBJ1-5, with TRBD1 as a possible D gene (6 bases). Looked up from germline, CDR1 is MDHEN and CDR2 is SYDVKM. V was trimmed by 4 bases and J by 5 bases, leaving 6 bases between them. The CDR3 runs 12 residues. The CDR3 nucleotides are TGTGCCAGCAGTTCAGGGGATCAGCCCCAGCATTTT. It encodes CASSSGDQPQHF.

This chain uses TRBV10-3 with TRBJ2-1; tentatively, D is TRBD2 (5 bases). Germline V CDR1 and CDR2: ENHRY, SYGVKD. Between the trimmed V and J ends, which lost 6 bases and 9 bases, there was a span of 12 bases. This CDR3 is 12 amino acids long. The DNA for the CDR3 is TGTGCCATCAGGATTAGCGCTGGTGAGCAGTTCTTC. Translated, it gives CAIRISAGEQFF.

The gene calls are TRBV5-8 and TRBJ1-5, with 7 bases that match TRBD1. The V gene's germline CDR1 is SGHTS and CDR2 YDEGEE. CDR3 length: 15 amino acids. Trimming took 2 bases from V and 4 from J; bases not matched to a gene: 6. The CDR3 sequence is CASSLLTGSNQPQHF. The CDR3 DNA sequence: TGTGCCAGCAGCTTACTGACAGGGTCGAATCAGCCCCAGCATTTT.

The chain joins TRBV5-1 to TRBJ2-7; D is perhaps TRBD2 (6 bases). CDR3 length: 15 residues. V was shortened by 0 bases and J by 0 bases, with 10 bases between the two germline ends. Germline V lookup: CDR1 SGHRS, CDR2 YFSETQ. The CDR3 is CASSLVPGSSYEQYF. CDR3 DNA sequence: TGCGCCAGCAGCTTGGTCCCCGGGAGCTCCTACGAGCAGTACTTC.

V gene TRBV19 combines with J gene TRBJ2-2; possibly TRBD1 for D (5 bases). Deletions cut 7 bases from V and 5 bases from J, with 20 bases between. Germline V lookup: CDR1 LNHDA, CDR2 SQIVND (reference sequence). The CDR3 runs 16 residues. The CDR3 loop is CASTSGWAARTGELFF. CDR3 nucleotide sequence: TGTGCCAGTACCTCAGGGTGGGCGGCCCGGACCGGGGAGCTGTTTTTT.